The 29 T cell receptor beta chains given below trace back to one sample, sequenced in a study of T-cell reconstitution after alpha-beta-depleted transplantation in children. Researchers prepared the TCRbeta library using unique molecular identifiers, the study reports. TCRdb re-called the PCR reads through MiXCR, storing one row per CDR3 protein. The sample consists of roughly 24,000 distinct CDR3 sequences, about 11% of them appearing once. Sequencing was performed on PBMCs from the stem cell graft donor, taken from the stem cell graft. The source of these receptors is a human donor who donated a stem cell graft to a child with chronic granulomatous disease.

This clonotype showed up many times. This chain joins TRBV20-1 and TRBJ2-1; TRBD1 agrees at 9 bases. Germline CDR1 is DFQATT and CDR2 is SNEGSKA (reference sequence). The CDR3 length is 14 residues. V trimming: 4 bases; J trimming: 7 bases; junction bases outside the gene matches: 8. The DNA for the CDR3 is TGCAGTGCTAATAGGGGCGGGACAGGGAATGAGCAGTTCTTC. Its protein product is CSANRGGTGNEQFF.

This clonotype was seen at least ten times. The chain is built from TRBV15 and TRBJ2-6; D is possibly TRBD1 (6 bases). The V end lost 4 bases, the J end lost 3 bases, and 31 bases lay between the germline ends. Germline V gene data show CDR1 as LNHNV and CDR2 as YYDKDF (reference sequence). The CDR3 covers 22 residues. In DNA, the CDR3 is TGTGCCACCAGCATCCTCTCCCCCCACAGGGCTACCCTAGGGGTTGGGGCCAACGTCCTGACTTTC. The encoded protein is CATSILSPHRATLGVGANVLTF.

This clonotype showed up just a few times. The J gene is TRBJ2-2, the V gene TRBV4-2, with D uncertain. In germline, CDR1 is LGHNA, CDR2 YNFKEQ. V lost 0 bases to trimming and J lost 11 bases, with 13 bases between them. The CDR3 is 14 amino acids. DNA of the CDR3: TGTGCCAGCAGCCAAGAACTCCCCCCGAGAGAGCTGTTTTTT. This translates into CASSQELPPRELFF.

This clonotype appeared many times. A much more abundant neighbour one base away suggests this may be a read error. The chain employs TRBV20-1 and TRBJ2-4; the match to TRBD2 covers 10 bases. Per the germline V gene, CDR1 is DFQATT and CDR2 is SNEGSKA (reference sequence). The CDR3 spans 14 residues. The CDR3: CSASPSGSGNSQYF. The CDR3, as DNA: TGCAGTGCTAGTCCTAGCGGGAGCGGTAACAGTCAGTACTTC.

This clonotype was counted at least ten times. V and J are TRBV7-2 and TRBJ1-5; TRBD1 might be the D (5 bases). This CDR3 spans 13 amino acids. CDR1 SGHTA and CDR2 FQGNSA come from the germline V gene. V was cut by 5 bases and J by 6 bases, with 11 bases left in between. CDR3 DNA sequence: TGTGCCAGCAGCATAAACCAGGGTCAGCCCCAGCATTTT. Translation: CASSINQGQPQHF.

This clonotype is medium-sized in the sample. This chain uses TRBV12-3 or TRBV12-4 with TRBJ2-7, with D perhaps TRBD2 (5 bases). CDR3 length equals 16 residues. Trimming pared 5 bases from V and 3 bases from J, leaving 20 bases between. CDR3 amino acids: CASSPRGQRADYEQYF. The CDR3 DNA sequence: TGTGCCAGCAGTCCCCGGGGTCAGAGGGCAGACTACGAGCAGTACTTC.

This clonotype has at least ten counts. The chain couples TRBV20-1 to TRBJ2-7; D may be TRBD1 (6 bases). Per the germline V gene, CDR1 is DFQATT and CDR2 is SNEGSKA (reference sequence). V gave up 5 bases and J gave up 0 bases, with 8 bases separating them. This CDR3 is 12 amino acids long. In DNA form, the CDR3 reads TGCAGTGCTCGGGACATCTCCTACGAGCAGTACTTC. This gives the protein CSARDISYEQYF.

Ten or more counts support this clonotype. The V and J genes are TRBV20-1 and TRBJ2-5; D perhaps matches TRBD2 (6 bases). Trimming shortened V by 3 bases and J by 5 bases, and 22 bases separated the two germline ends. Germline loops: CDR1 DFQATT, CDR2 SNEGSKA (reference sequence). The CDR3 is made up of 16 amino acids. The CDR3 DNA follows: TGCAGTGCTAGTTCTTGGTCTAGCGTGTCGGGTGAGACCCAGTACTTC. The encoded protein is CSASSWSSVSGETQYF.

This clonotype has ten or more counts. This chain uses TRBV29-1 with TRBJ2-2; D not resolved. The germline V gene has CDR1 SQVTM and CDR2 ANQGSEA. Trimming took off 1 base at V and 10 bases at J, with 13 bases between the two ends. The CDR3 loop spans 13 amino acids. CDR3 loop: CSVEAFPPLELFF. Written as DNA, the CDR3 is TGCAGCGTTGAAGCTTTCCCCCCCCTGGAGCTGTTTTTT.

This clonotype was counted many times. The CDR3 is CASSSPLLTDTQYF. The CDR3 DNA sequence: TGTGCCAGCAGCTCCCCTTTACTCACAGATACGCAGTATTTT. The rearrangement uses TRBV7-9 and TRBJ2-3; D is unresolved. V lost 4 bases, J lost 2 bases, and 10 bases lay in between. Germline values: CDR1 SEHNR, CDR2 FQNEAQ (reference sequence). The CDR3 is made up of 14 amino acids.

In regard to this clonotype: This could be a read error, since a much larger clone is one nucleotide away. The chain has TRBV12-3 or TRBV12-4 and TRBJ2-5; 11 bases line up with TRBD2. The CDR3 is 18 amino acids. CDR3 nucleotide sequence: TGTGCCTGCAGTTTTGGGGGAATAGCGGGGGGGTTGTGGGAGACCCAGTACTTC. It encodes CACSFGGIAGGLWETQYF.

This clonotype was counted many times. This chain uses TRBV5-1 with TRBJ1-1, with a tentative D call TRBD1 (6 bases). The V gene lost 0 bases and the J gene lost 4 bases, with 7 bases spanning the gap. The CDR3 has 13 amino acids. Germline V CDR1 and CDR2: SGHRS, YFSETQ. In DNA form, the CDR3 reads TGCGCCAGCAGCTTGGTGACAGGCACTGAAGCTTTCTTT. It translates to CASSLVTGTEAFF.

This clonotype was counted many times. The V gene is TRBV27, the J gene TRBJ2-1; 14 nucleotides align to TRBD2. Germline-derived CDR1 and CDR2 are MNHEY and SMNVEV (reference sequence). CDR3 length: 17 residues. The junction had 13 bases not matched to a gene; V was cut back by 6 bases and J by 9 bases. The CDR3 DNA follows: TGTGCCAGCAGCCATCCCAGAGGGACTAGCGGGAGCGGTGAGCAGTTCTTC. Its translation is CASSHPRGTSGSGEQFF.

This clonotype was seen many times. The chain links TRBV5-1 to TRBJ2-1, with 8 bases fitting TRBD2. In germline, CDR1 is SGHRS, CDR2 YFSETQ. The CDR3 contains 15 residues. J lost 6 bases, V lost 4 bases, and 9 bases had no gene match. This CDR3 reads CASSREGQSGNEQFF. CDR3 DNA sequence: TGCGCCAGCAGCCGGGAGGGTCAGTCCGGCAATGAGCAGTTCTTC. Together with reference TRBV5-1 and TRBJ2-1, the CDR3 gives the full variable domain: KAGVTQTPRYLIKTRGQQVTLSCSPISGHRSVSWYQQTPGQGLQFLFEYFSETQRNKGNFPGRFSGRQFSNSRSEMNVSTLELGDSALYLCASSREGQSGNEQFFGPGTRLTVL.

This clonotype has only a few counts. J is TRBJ2-5 and V is TRBV5-1, with D perhaps being TRBD1 or TRBD2 (5 bases each). CDR3 length equals 14 residues. Germline V gene data show CDR1 as SGHRS and CDR2 as YFSETQ. V was trimmed by 4 bases and J by 1 base, leaving 11 bases between them. The CDR3 sequence is CASSRGGGQETQYF. The CDR3 DNA sequence: TGCGCCAGCAGCCGGGGTGGGGGCCAAGAGACCCAGTACTTC.

This clonotype occurred many times. The chain uses TRBV19 and TRBJ1-4; 9 bases agree with TRBD1. The V gene end was trimmed by 6 bases and the J gene end by 7 bases; junction bases not matched to a gene: 9. Germline values: CDR1 LNHDA, CDR2 SQIVND (reference sequence). The CDR3 has 15 residues. This chain's CDR3 is CASRPTTGGIEKLFF. The CDR3 DNA follows: TGTGCCAGTAGACCGACGACAGGGGGGATTGAAAAACTGTTTTTT.

This clonotype was counted many times. The chain uses TRBV28 and TRBJ2-1, with TRBD2 matching 10 bases. Germline V gene sequence: CDR1 MDHEN, CDR2 SYDVKM. The CDR3 length is 15 residues. After removal of 6 bases from V and 4 bases from J, the junction contained 6 bases not matched to a gene. In DNA, the CDR3 is TGTGCCAGCAGGGGCCGGACTAGCGGTTACAATGAGCAGTTCTTC. Amino acids: CASRGRTSGYNEQFF.

This clonotype was observed many times. The rearrangement links TRBV7-3 to TRBJ2-1, with D perhaps given as TRBD1 or TRBD2 (5 bases each). Germline CDR1 is SGHTA and CDR2 is FQGTGA. V was cut by 2 bases and J by 2 bases, with 7 bases left in between. The CDR3 consists of 14 residues. CDR3 region: CASSLGGPYNEQFF. DNA of the CDR3: TGTGCCAGCAGCTTAGGGGGTCCCTACAATGAGCAGTTCTTC.

Ten or more counts support this clonotype. CDR3 in DNA: TGCGCCAGCAGCTGGGGGACAGGGCAAGAGACCCAGTACTTC. As protein: CASSWGTGQETQYF. V gene TRBV5-1 combines with J gene TRBJ2-5, with 9 positions matching TRBD1. The CDR3 contains 14 residues. The V segment lost 3 bases and the J segment 2 bases; nucleotides outside the gene matches: 2. Germline CDR1 and CDR2: SGHRS and YFSETQ.

This clonotype was recorded many times. V and J are TRBV20-1 and TRBJ2-3; a weak D match, TRBD2 (5 bases). Trimming left V 6 bases short and J 6 bases short, with 10 bases between. The CDR3 is 11 residues long. Looked up from germline, CDR1 is DFQATT and CDR2 is SNEGSKA (reference sequence). The DNA of the CDR3 is TGCAGTGCGCCGCGGGTGGATACGCAGTATTTT. Its translation: CSAPRVDTQYF.

This clonotype was seen a handful of times. A much larger clone sits a single nucleotide away, making a read error possible. This chain connects TRBV29-1 to TRBJ2-6, with D possibly TRBD1 on 5 matching bases. CDR1 is SQVTM and CDR2 is ANQGSEA in the germline V gene. The CDR3 has 14 amino acids. Written as DNA, the CDR3 is TGCAGCGTTGAAGGAGACTCTGGGGCCAACGGCCTGACTTTC. Encoded protein: CSVEGDSGANGLTF.

This clonotype was seen a few times. A much larger clone lies a single base off, so this may be a read error. The chain links TRBV20-1 to TRBJ2-7, with D perhaps TRBD1 (6 bases). Germline CDR1 is DFQATT and CDR2 is SNEGSKA (reference sequence). This CDR3 spans 17 amino acids. The CDR3 here is CCARGRTGTPSTYEQYF. CDR3 sequence (DNA): TGCTGTGCTAGGGGTCGTACCGGGACACCGAGTACCTACGAGCAGTACTTC.

This clonotype appeared many times. V gene TRBV29-1 combines with J gene TRBJ1-1, with unresolved D. With 4 bases removed from V and 1 base from J, the gap between germline ends came to 10 bases. This CDR3 is built from 13 residues. From germline, CDR1 is SQVTM and CDR2 ANQGSEA. The CDR3 reads CSVGRGRNTEAFF. In DNA form, the CDR3 reads TGCAGCGTTGGCCGCGGGCGGAACACTGAAGCTTTCTTT.

This clonotype was observed many times. This sequence joins TRBV2 and TRBJ2-4; the D gene is possibly TRBD2 (6 bases). The CDR3 sequence is 16 residues long. Trimming took off 7 bases at V and 0 bases at J, with 16 bases between the two ends. Germline CDR1 SNHLY, CDR2 FYNNEI. The CDR3 loop reads CASMRGEVEAKNIQYF. The CDR3 DNA follows: TGTGCCAGCATGCGGGGCGAGGTCGAAGCCAAAAACATTCAGTACTTC.

This clonotype was counted many times. This chain joins TRBV20-1 and TRBJ2-1; D gene uncertain. Germline CDR1 DFQATT, CDR2 SNEGSKA (reference sequence). CDR3 size: 17 residues. V was shortened by 6 bases and J by 8 bases, with 29 bases between the two germline ends. The CDR3 here is CSAQFPVVETMSYEQFF. The CDR3 coding sequence is TGCAGTGCCCAATTTCCGGTCGTCGAGACAATGAGTTATGAGCAGTTCTTC.

Ten or more counts support this clonotype. The rearrangement uses TRBV10-3 and TRBJ2-5; D possibly corresponds to TRBD2 (5 bases). V dropped 0 bases and J dropped 5 bases, with 10 bases sitting between them. Germline V lookup: CDR1 ENHRY, CDR2 SYGVKD. The CDR3 is 14 residues long. CDR3: CAISESIAMETQYF. DNA of the CDR3: TGTGCCATCAGTGAGTCGATAGCGATGGAGACCCAGTACTTC.

This clonotype was counted ten times or more. The gene calls are TRBV6-1 and TRBJ2-1; TRBD2 agrees at 11 bases. CDR3 length equals 15 residues. Germline CDR1 and CDR2: MNHNS and SASEGT. V was clipped by 2 bases and J by 4 bases; unmatched bases: 1. The CDR3 nucleotides read TGTGCCAGCAGTGAATTAGCGGGGGGGTACAATGAGCAGTTCTTC. Translated, it gives CASSELAGGYNEQFF.

This clonotype appeared many times. V is TRBV29-1 and J is TRBJ2-1; TRBD2 is a possible D gene (6 bases). V lost 1 base and J 8 bases, leaving 18 bases between the germline ends. The CDR3 has 15 residues. CDR1 and CDR2 (germline): SQVTM, ANQGSEA. CDR3 nucleotides: TGCAGCGTTGAAGCATCCGGGAGTTCTCTCGATGAGCAGTTCTTC. Translating gives CSVEASGSSLDEQFF.

Many counts were recorded for this clonotype. The V call is TRBV7-3, the J call TRBJ2-5; D is undetermined. The length of the CDR3 is 14 residues. Germline CDR1 SGHTA, CDR2 FQGTGA. V was pared by 3 bases and J by 5 bases, with 13 bases between. In DNA form, the CDR3 reads TGTGCCAGCAGCTTTTCAAGTACCGATGAGACCCAGTACTTC. It specifies CASSFSSTDETQYF.